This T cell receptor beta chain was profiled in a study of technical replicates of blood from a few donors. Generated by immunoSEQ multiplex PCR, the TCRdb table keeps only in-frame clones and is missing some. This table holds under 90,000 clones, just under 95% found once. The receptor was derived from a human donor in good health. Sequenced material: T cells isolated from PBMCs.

The CDR3 reads CASSPPPYRESYEQYF. The CDR3, as DNA: TGTGCCAGCAGCCCACCCCCCTACAGGGAATCCTACGAGCAGTACTTC. The chain is built from TRBV13 and TRBJ2-7, with a tentative D call TRBD1 (6 bases). Germline CDR1 PRHDT, CDR2 FYEKMQ (reference sequence). The CDR3 sequence is 16 residues long. Trimming took off 5 bases at V and 1 base at J, with 18 bases between the two ends.